The 30 T cell receptor beta chains given below trace back to one sample, sequenced in a study of T cell clonality in common variable immunodeficiency. The repertoire was sequenced with immunoSEQ multiplex PCR; TCRdb's copy has only in-frame clones and lacks some. This set yields 45,000 to 55,000 clones and no singletons; the top ten hold about 5%. The sample taken for sequencing was peripheral blood mononuclear cells. All receptors derive from a person aged 18 to 70 in good health.

This clone was counted at least ten times. The read is 3 residues too short to cover the CDR3 end, so that end is filled in from the germline J gene. This chain uses TRBV5-4 with TRBJ1-1, with 7 bases fitting TRBD1. V was pared by 0 bases and J by 0 bases, with 5 bases of the junction left unmatched. The CDR3 consists of 16 residues. Per the germline V gene, CDR1 is SGHNT and CDR2 is YYREEE (reference sequence). The CDR3 sequence: CASSLARQGLNTEAFF. The part of the CDR3 DNA that was read is TGTGCCAGCAGCTTGGCCCGACAGGGCCTGAACACTGAA.

This clone was seen ten or more times. The CDR3: CASSLNGGRLNEQFF. The sequenced CDR3 bases are TGTGCCAGCAGCTTAAATGGCGGGAGATTAAATGAG. V gene TRBV7-3 combines with J gene TRBJ2-1; 7 bases agree with TRBD2. The read comes to an end 3 residues before the CDR3 does, leaving the germline J gene to fill in the end. The CDR3 covers 15 residues. V was clipped by 1 base and J by 7 bases; unmatched bases: 7. From germline, CDR1 is SGHTA and CDR2 FQGTGA.

This clone was observed many times. The DNA ends 3 residues before the CDR3 does, and the rest of the CDR3 is filled in from the germline J gene. V gene TRBV7-9 combines with J gene TRBJ2-4, with TRBD1 as a possible D gene (5 bases). Trimming cost V 5 bases and J 7 bases, with 9 bases left between them. The length of the CDR3 is 12 residues. Germline CDR1 reads SEHNR; CDR2 reads FQNEAQ (reference sequence). CDR3 residues: CASSPGINIQYF. The covered CDR3 bases are TGTGCCAGCAGCCCAGGGATTAACATT.

This clone was observed at least ten times. The read is 3 residues too short to cover the CDR3 end, so that end is filled in from the germline J gene. This chain uses TRBV18 with TRBJ2-4; TRBD1 is a possible D gene (6 bases). Trimming took off 5 bases at V and 2 bases at J, with 13 bases between the two ends. The CDR3 loop spans 15 amino acids. Germline values: CDR1 KGHSH, CDR2 LQKENI. The DNA read from the CDR3 is TGTGCCAGCTCATCACTGGGGGCTTCCAAAAACATT. Translation gives CASSSLGASKNI. The whole CDR3 protein is CASSSLGASKNIQYF.

At least ten counts were recorded for this clone. The read terminates 3 residues ahead of where the CDR3 ends, so the germline J gene completes it. This rearrangement joins TRBV6-2 or TRBV6-3 to TRBJ1-5; maybe TRBD1 (6 bases). Germline V CDR1 and CDR2: MNHEY, SVGEGT. The CDR3 runs to 14 residues. V was pared by 3 bases and J by 3 bases, with 9 bases between. The chain's CDR3 is CASSYNRANQPQHF. The CDR3 bases that were read are TGTGCCAGCAGTTATAACAGGGCCAATCAGCCC.

This clone was observed many times. The read gets to within 3 residues of the CDR3 end, and the germline J gene fills in the rest. The chain employs TRBV2 and TRBJ1-2, with 9 bases aligning to TRBD1. Germline assignment: CDR1 SNHLY and CDR2 FYNNEI. V shed 8 bases, J shed 4 bases, and the junction held 8 bases outside the gene matches. The CDR3 totals 14 residues. The CDR3 DNA, read in part, is TGTGCCAGCCGGGAACAGGGGGCAGGCTATGGC. Its protein product is CASREQGAGYG. The complete CDR3 protein is CASREQGAGYGYTF.

This clone has a count of ten or more. The CDR3 end falls 3 residues outside the read, so it is completed with the germline J gene. V usage is TRBV5-4 and J usage is TRBJ1-2; TRBD1 matches at 10 bases. The CDR3 loop spans 15 amino acids. The germline CDR1 and CDR2 sequences are SGHNT and YYREEE (reference sequence). J lost 3 bases, V lost 2 bases, and 4 bases had no gene match. The CDR3 DNA, read in part, is TGTGCCAGCAGCTTAGACAGGGGGCTTGACTATGGC. This codes for CASSLDRGLDYG. From start to end, the CDR3 is CASSLDRGLDYGYTF.

This clone was observed many times. The read falls 3 residues short of the CDR3 end, and the missing part is taken from the germline J gene. The rearrangement joins TRBV28 to TRBJ2-2; D not certain. Germline V gene lookup returns CDR1 MDHEN and CDR2 SYDVKM. This CDR3 is 15 amino acids long. The sequenced part of the CDR3 DNA is TGTGCCAGCAGTTTAGACTCCTACCGCAAAGAATTG. Translated: CASSLDSYRKEL. The full CDR3 reads CASSLDSYRKELLFF.

This clone came up many times. The CDR3 extends 3 residues past the end of the read, so its final part is completed from the germline J gene. The rearrangement links TRBV5-1 to TRBJ2-7, with D maybe TRBD1 (6 bases). CDR1 is SGHRS, CDR2 YFSETQ, per germline. Between the trimmed V and J ends, which lost 3 bases and 1 base, there was a span of 11 bases. This CDR3 is 14 amino acids long. The CDR3 region is CASSSITGSYEQYF. Incomplete CDR3 DNA: TGCGCCAGCAGCTCAATAACAGGGTCCTACGAG.

Comment on this clone: The CDR3 goes on 3 residues after the read ends, and that part is filled in from the germline J gene. The rearrangement links TRBV19 to TRBJ2-5; a possible D gene is TRBD2 (5 bases). Per the germline V gene, CDR1 is LNHDA and CDR2 is SQIVND (reference sequence). The CDR3 length is 13 residues. Trimming took 5 bases from V and 2 from J, leaving 9 bases between them. CDR3 amino acids: CASSVRGQETQYF. The sequenced part of the CDR3 DNA is TGTGCCAGTAGTGTTCGGGGACAAGAGACC.

Note on this clone: The missing CDR3 end, 3 residues past where the read stops, is filled in from the germline J gene. The V gene is TRBV20-1, the J gene TRBJ2-1; 9 positions match TRBD2. This CDR3 has 14 residues. J gave up 4 bases and V 3 bases, and 4 bases lay outside the gene matches. CDR1 is DFQATT and CDR2 is SNEGSKA in the germline V gene (reference sequence). CDR3 in amino acids: CSARAGLAYNEQFF. The CDR3 bases that were read are TGCAGTGCTAGGGCTGGACTAGCGTACAATGAG.

This clone was seen repeatedly, ten times or more. The CDR3 extends 3 residues past the end of the read, so its final part is completed from the germline J gene. The V call is TRBV30, the J call TRBJ2-7, with D tentatively TRBD1 (6 bases). Germline V lookup: CDR1 GTSNPN, CDR2 SVGIG (reference sequence). The CDR3 length is 12 residues. V gave up 0 bases and J gave up 3 bases, with 6 bases separating them. The CDR3 sequence: CAWSVQGYEQYF. The DNA read from the CDR3 is TGTGCCTGGAGTGTACAGGGCTACGAG.

This clone was recorded at least ten times. The read comes to an end 3 residues before the CDR3 does, leaving the germline J gene to fill in the end. V is TRBV20-1 and J is TRBJ2-7, with 9 bases lining up with TRBD1. Trimming at V came to 6 bases and at J to 3 bases, leaving 9 bases not matched to a gene. CDR3 length: 14 residues. Germline CDR1 reads DFQATT; CDR2 reads SNEGSKA (reference sequence). The CDR3 here is CSATGTGLSYEQYF. The CDR3 bases that were read are TGCAGTGCCACCGGGACAGGGTTGAGCTACGAG.

This clone was detected many times. The CDR3 extends 3 residues past the end of the read, so its final part is completed from the germline J gene. The chain joins TRBV19 to TRBJ2-2, with TRBD1 matching over 7 bases. Germline values: CDR1 LNHDA, CDR2 SQIVND (reference sequence). Trimming at V came to 1 base and at J to 2 bases, leaving 4 bases not matched to a gene. There are 16 residues in the CDR3. CDR3 protein: CASSIGQGYNTGELFF. Partial CDR3 DNA: TGTGCCAGTAGTATAGGACAGGGATACAACACCGGGGAG.

This clone has a count of ten or more. The read finishes 3 residues shy of the CDR3 end, and the germline J gene is used to complete it. The gene calls are TRBV20-1 and TRBJ2-7, with 12 bases fitting TRBD1. V trimming: 6 bases; J trimming: 3 bases; junction bases outside the gene matches: 12. The CDR3 has 16 amino acids. Germline values: CDR1 DFQATT, CDR2 SNEGSKA (reference sequence). The CDR3 protein is CSAGDRGRKTFYEQYF. Partial CDR3 DNA: TGCAGTGCAGGGGACAGGGGGCGGAAGACCTTCTACGAG.

This clone was counted at least ten times. Read coverage stops 3 residues before the CDR3 terminus; the germline J gene supplies the remainder. This rearrangement joins TRBV6-2 or TRBV6-3 to TRBJ1-5; the D gene is possibly TRBD1 (5 bases). The CDR3 contains 16 residues. V dropped 2 bases and J dropped 6 bases, with 17 bases sitting between them. Germline assignment: CDR1 MNHEY and CDR2 SVGEGT. The CDR3 region is CASSYGQGRGFQPQHF. The covered CDR3 bases are TGTGCCAGCAGTTACGGGCAGGGTAGAGGCTTTCAGCCC.

Regarding this clone: The CDR3 end falls 3 residues outside the read, so it is completed with the germline J gene. The V and J genes are TRBV20-1 and TRBJ2-1; TRBD2 aligns across 11 bases. In germline, CDR1 is DFQATT, CDR2 SNEGSKA (reference sequence). The CDR3 is 16 residues long. The J segment lost 7 bases and the V segment lost 5 bases, leaving 13 bases of the junction unmatched. CDR3 amino acids: CSAVGTSGLGGNEQFF. The sequenced part of the CDR3 DNA is TGCAGTGCTGTCGGGACTAGCGGCCTTGGCGGAAATGAG.

This clone was seen ten or more times. The CDR3 extends 3 residues past the end of the read, so its final part is completed from the germline J gene. V gene TRBV5-1 combines with J gene TRBJ2-7, with D tentatively TRBD1 (5 bases). From germline, CDR1 is SGHRS and CDR2 YFSETQ. Trimming cost V 3 bases and J 2 bases, with 15 bases left between them. The CDR3 extends over 15 amino acids. CDR3 DNA, as far as it was read: TGCGCCAGCAGCTATCTAGGGGAAAGTGCCTACGAG. Encoded protein: CASSYLGESAYE. The complete CDR3 reads CASSYLGESAYEQYF.

This clone has ten or more counts. The read falls 3 residues short of the CDR3 end, and the missing part is taken from the germline J gene. The V gene is TRBV28, the J gene TRBJ1-2, with 9 bases matching TRBD1. The CDR3 sequence is 15 residues long. Germline V CDR1 and CDR2: MDHEN, SYDVKM. The DNA read from the CDR3 is TGTGCCAGCAGTCCATTTATCGGGACAGGGCTCGGC. Its translation: CASSPFIGTGLG. The whole CDR3 sequence reads CASSPFIGTGLGYTF.

This clone has ten or more counts. Coverage ceases 3 residues before the CDR3 finishes, and the germline J gene fills in the end. V is TRBV11-2 and J is TRBJ1-5, with no clear D. Per germline, CDR1 SGHAT and CDR2 FQNNGV. The V end was cut by 0 bases, the J end by 6 bases, with 6 bases between. There are 13 residues in the CDR3. CDR3 region: CASSLDRVQPQHF. Partial CDR3 DNA: TGTGCCAGCAGCTTAGATCGGGTTCAGCCC. The variable domain in full, completed from reference TRBV11-2 and TRBJ1-5, reads EAGVAQSPRYKIIEKRQSVAFWCNPISGHATLYWYQQILGQGPKLLIQFQNNGVVDDSQLPKDRFSAERLKGVDSTLKIQPAKLEDSAVYLCASSLDRVQPQHFGDGTRLSIL.

This clone was counted ten times or more. The read ends 3 residues early relative to the CDR3; the germline J gene fills the gap. The gene calls are TRBV30 and TRBJ1-4; a possible D gene is TRBD1 (6 bases). The CDR3 is 13 residues long. Germline-derived CDR1 and CDR2 are GTSNPN and SVGIG (reference sequence). Trimming stripped 8 bases from V and 3 bases from J, with 13 bases between. The CDR3 is CAGGDTPNEKLFF. The sequenced part of the CDR3 DNA is TGTGCCGGGGGGGACACCCCTAATGAAAAA.

This clone was found many times. The missing CDR3 end, 3 residues past where the read stops, is filled in from the germline J gene. This sequence joins TRBV20-1 and TRBJ2-7; tentatively, D is TRBD1 or TRBD2 (6 bases each). CDR3 length: 14 amino acids. Germline V gene sequence: CDR1 DFQATT, CDR2 SNEGSKA (reference sequence). Trimming left V 2 bases short and J 2 bases short, with 13 bases between. The sequenced part of the CDR3 DNA is TGCAGTGCTAGAAGCAGGGGAGGAACCTACGAG. Its translation is CSARSRGGTYE. The whole CDR3 reads CSARSRGGTYEQYF.

This clone was detected ten times or more. The read halts 3 residues ahead of the CDR3 end, with the missing end drawn from the germline J gene. The rearrangement links TRBV5-4 to TRBJ2-7; D may be TRBD1 (7 bases). The CDR3 runs 13 residues. CDR1 and CDR2 from the germline V gene are SGHNT and YYREEE (reference sequence). Deletions cut 4 bases from V and 5 bases from J, with 13 bases between. The DNA read from the CDR3 is TGTGCCAGCAGCCCAGGGGGAGGAGACGAG. It translates to CASSPGGGDE. The complete CDR3 protein is CASSPGGGDEQYF. Together with reference TRBV5-4 and TRBJ2-7, the CDR3 gives the full variable domain: ETGVTQSPTHLIKTRGQQVTLRCSSQSGHNTVSWYQQALGQGPQFIFQYYREEENGRGNFPPRFSGLQFPNYSSELNVNALELDDSALYLCASSPGGGDEQYFGPGTRLTVT.

This clone was recorded at least ten times. The read ends 3 residues early relative to the CDR3; the germline J gene fills the gap. The rearrangement links TRBV7-2 to TRBJ1-2, with D perhaps TRBD1 (6 bases). Trimming removed 6 bases at V and 5 bases at J, with 16 bases between. The CDR3 runs to 14 residues. Per the germline V gene, CDR1 is SGHTA and CDR2 is FQGNSA. Partial CDR3 DNA: TGTGCCAGCAGGCACAGGGACCGGGAGTATGGC. This translates into CASRHRDREYG. The entire CDR3 sequence reads CASRHRDREYGYTF.

Concerning this clone itself: The read is 3 residues too short to cover the CDR3 end, so that end is filled in from the germline J gene. V usage is TRBV5-8 and J usage is TRBJ2-5, with D hard to call. The CDR3 spans 13 residues. With 4 bases removed from V and 2 bases from J, the gap between germline ends came to 9 bases. In germline, CDR1 is SGHTS, CDR2 YDEGEE. The CDR3 spells CASSPRQQETQYF. The DNA read from the CDR3 is TGTGCCAGCAGCCCCCGACAACAAGAGACC.

The sample holds many counts of this clone. The read falls 3 residues short of the CDR3 end, and the missing part is taken from the germline J gene. The chain carries TRBV19 and TRBJ2-7; TRBD1 agrees at 10 bases. This CDR3 is built from 13 residues. V shed 8 bases and J 3 bases; nucleotides not matched to a gene: 4. CDR1 and CDR2 (germline): LNHDA, SQIVND (reference sequence). CDR3 amino acids: CASRTGGSYEQYF. The covered CDR3 bases are TGTGCCAGTCGGACAGGGGGTAGCTACGAG.

To note about this clone: With the read ending 3 residues before the CDR3 end, the germline J gene is used to fill in that end. The chain combines TRBV19 with TRBJ2-5; D might be TRBD1 (6 bases). The CDR3 has 14 residues. V gave up 4 bases and J gave up 7 bases, with 16 bases separating them. Germline CDR1 and CDR2: LNHDA and SQIVND (reference sequence). Partial CDR3 DNA: TGTGCCAGTAGTAAGGACAGTCAGGATTGGACC. It yields the protein CASSKDSQDWT. The whole CDR3 sequence is CASSKDSQDWTQYF.

This clone was seen many times. The sequenced part of the CDR3 DNA is TGTGCCAGCAGTTTAAGGCAGGGCGGCTACAATGAG. This encodes CASSLRQGGYNE. The full CDR3 protein is CASSLRQGGYNEQFF. The genes are TRBV12-3 or TRBV12-4 and TRBJ2-1; TRBD1 is a possible D gene (5 bases). The read falls 3 residues short of the CDR3 end, and the missing part is taken from the germline J gene. The CDR3 is 15 residues long. V was clipped by 2 bases and J by 3 bases, with 11 bases between them.

This clone was counted many times. The read ends 3 residues early relative to the CDR3; the germline J gene fills the gap. V is TRBV5-6 and J is TRBJ1-6; TRBD1 aligns across 7 bases. From germline, CDR1 is SGHDT and CDR2 YYEEEE. V gave up 3 bases and J gave up 7 bases; unmatched junction bases: 7. The CDR3 covers 15 residues. The CDR3 reads CASSSGTEGNSPLHF. CDR3 DNA, as far as it was read: TGTGCCAGCAGCTCCGGGACAGAGGGAAATTCACCC.

Notes on this clone: The read terminates 3 residues before the CDR3 end, so the remaining end is supplied by the germline J gene. The gene calls are TRBV6-1 and TRBJ1-1; D perhaps matches TRBD1 (6 bases). V lost 2 bases, J lost 5 bases, and 15 bases lay in between. The CDR3 extends over 15 amino acids. Germline V gives CDR1 MNHNS, CDR2 SASEGT. The CDR3 loop reads CASSESAGVGTEAFF. The sequenced part of the CDR3 DNA is TGTGCCAGCAGTGAATCGGCAGGGGTGGGAACTGAA.